The sequence of this T cell receptor (beta chain) was determined in a study of cytomegalovirus exposure and HLA in healthy donors. General observations from the study: Specific recognition of CMV antigens was confirmed in vitro for a few chains (all CMV-associated). An observed cluster of highly shared sequence variants was recorded as a likely sequencing artifact. Trimming of TCR beta V- and J-genes showed a link, identified in a later analysis, to a missense DCLRE1C variant.

These donors, healthy bone marrow donors, were studied. PCR was performed using 60 Vbeta and 13 Jbeta primers. Generated by immunoSEQ multiplex PCR, the TCRdb table keeps only in-frame clones and is missing some. Among over 150,000 clones listed, 70% to 80% were seen once. Details on this clone: The antigen remains undetermined.

Germline lookup yields CDR1 SNHLY and CDR2 FYNNEI. The length of the CDR3 is 12 residues. Between the trimmed V and J ends, which lost 7 bases and 9 bases, there was a span of 15 bases. This chain uses TRBV2 with TRBJ2-5; the D gene is possibly TRBD2 (6 bases). This receptor was taken from a woman aged 25 to 45 in good health and CMV-seropositive. Material: PBMCs. The chain's CDR3 is CASTRLREAQYF. The CDR3 nucleotides read TGTGCCAGCACTCGTCTAAGGGAGGCCCAGTACTTC.